A selection of T cell receptor beta chains follows, all from one sample in a study of shared clonotypes between healthy human individuals. Some clones are missing from TCRdb's copy, which holds only in-frame ones; the method was immunoSEQ multiplex PCR. The table lists over a million clones, roughly 74% of them singletons, with roughly 0.61% in the top ten. The sequencing input was memory CD4+ T cells from PBMCs. The receptors were gathered from a man younger than 30 in good health. Some clones in this sample may be carry-over from other donors' samples. Both conserved end residues are part of each CDR3. D genes are given only for firm matches. Only some rows state a clone size, as once, few, many or a class for expanded clones.

few	10	TRBV20-1	-	TRBJ2-3	TGCGGGTATAGGACAGATACGCAGTATTTT	CGYRTDTQYF
-	13	TRBV9	-	TRBJ1-5	TGTGCCAGCAGCCCCGACACTGATCAGCCCCAGCATTTT	CASSPDTDQPQHF
-	13	TRBV28	-	TRBJ1-4	TGTGCCAGCAGTGGTGTAGGCGATGAAAAACTGTTTTTT	CASSGVGDEKLFF
-	15	TRBV7-9	-	TRBJ2-7	TGTGCCAGCAGCTCGACCAGGGTCCCTGGCTACGAGCAGTACTTC	CASSSTRVPGYEQYF
-	15	TRBV5-1	TRBD1	TRBJ2-7	TGCGCCAGCAGCTTAAGCCCAGGGGGTTGGAACGAGCAGTACTTC	CASSLSPGGWNEQYF
once	12	TRBV28	TRBD1	TRBJ1-5	TGTGCCAGCGGGACAGTCAATCAGCCCCAGCATTTT	CASGTVNQPQHF
-	16	TRBV30	-	TRBJ1-2	TGTGCCTGGAGTGTCAACCCACTGGGGACTCACTATGGCTATACCTTC	CAWSVNPLGTHYGYTF
-	14	TRBV15	-	TRBJ2-5	TGTGCCACCACCCCCTCGCCGGGGAGGGAGACCCAGTACTTC	CATTPSPGRETQYF
-	14	TRBV7-9	-	TRBJ2-3	TGTGCCAGCAGCTTACGGTTAGAGGCAGATACGCAGTATTTT	CASSLRLEADTQYF
-	15	TRBV11-2	-	TRBJ2-7	TGTGCCAGCAATCAATTGAGCGGCAGCTCCTACGAGCAGTACTTC	CASNQLSGSSYEQYF
-	18	TRBV19	-	TRBJ2-4	TGTGCCAGTAGCTCCCGGGTTGGGGGGATGGAGGCCAAAAACATTCAGTACTTC	CASSSRVGGMEAKNIQYF
-	13	TRBV6-5	-	TRBJ2-7	TGTGCCAGCAGTTCCCTATCCTCCTACGAGCAGTACTTC	CASSSLSSYEQYF
-	12	TRBV19	TRBD1	TRBJ1-5	TGTGCCAGTCAGGGGGGAATTCAGCCCCAGCATTTT	CASQGGIQPQHF
-	14	TRBV10-3	-	TRBJ2-7	TGTGCCATCAGTGTCGGAGGGGACTTCTACGAGCAGTACTTC	CAISVGGDFYEQYF